Listed here is a single T cell receptor (beta chain). In its sample, this clonotype was seen many times. The target of this receptor is not known. Per-base qualities were not stored, and no clone one base away is much larger. Deletion took 2 bases off V and 5 bases off J, with a span of 13 bases between the germline ends. Reading the germline V gene gives CDR1 MNHEY and CDR2 SVGAGI. The CDR3 holds 15 amino acids from the cysteine to the phenylalanine. Only the CDR3 portion is preserved as DNA: 45 bases, with reading frame beginning at the first base. The data derive from a study of CD8 T cells in ankylosing spondylitis (dated by TCRdb to the late 2010s). General notes on the study: The study set out to find disease-linked TCR variants by profiling T cell receptor beta repertoires in ankylosing spondylitis patients and healthy donors. In total, the full study cohort was made up of 108 healthy donors and 25 or so ankylosing spondylitis patients. Samples of peripheral blood were taken, and for ankylosing spondylitis patients, synovial fluid was collected as well.

Sequencing was carried out with an Illumina HiSeq 2500. Quantitative 5'-RACE with molecular barcodes was used to prepare TCR beta libraries. In the paper's pipeline: A new computational method, built on a probabilistic model of VDJ rearrangement, was used to identify disease-linked TCR variants. Using fastp trimming at Q25 and MiXCR clonotype assembly, TCRdb reanalyzed the public sequencing data and kept in-frame beta chains. Merged by CDR3 protein, the rows form single entries marked with the most common genes and DNA. TCRdb's processing, not the authors', yielded these V and J calls. Recorded for this sample are 100,000 to 150,000 distinct CDR3 sequences; 9.3% of them occurred a single time. Clones ranked in the top ten supply approximately 3.3% of the sample. Overall results and qualifications from the work: Some of the motif variants had been reported before in the synovial fluid and blood of reactive arthritis patients, a finding that suggests common disease-initiation mechanisms. Blood from ankylosing spondylitis patients appeared to be characterized by a TCR beta motif composed of about eight highly homologous amino acid variants. The disease-linked clones were reported as significantly enriched in matched synovial fluid samples from ankylosing spondylitis patients. The disease-linked clones showed a CD8+ phenotype and occurred at relatively low frequencies in peripheral blood.

This receptor was obtained from a male donor with ankylosing spondylitis or in good health (not recorded which). The V and J genes are TRBV6-5 and TRBJ2-1; TRBD2 is perhaps the D gene, given 7 matching bases. The sample was blood, either unsorted or a sorted T cell fraction (not recorded which). The CDR3 protein sequence reads: CASSYGGARDNEQFF. Read as DNA, the sequence is TGTGCCAGCAGTTACGGGGGGGCGCGGGACAATGAGCAGTTCTTC.